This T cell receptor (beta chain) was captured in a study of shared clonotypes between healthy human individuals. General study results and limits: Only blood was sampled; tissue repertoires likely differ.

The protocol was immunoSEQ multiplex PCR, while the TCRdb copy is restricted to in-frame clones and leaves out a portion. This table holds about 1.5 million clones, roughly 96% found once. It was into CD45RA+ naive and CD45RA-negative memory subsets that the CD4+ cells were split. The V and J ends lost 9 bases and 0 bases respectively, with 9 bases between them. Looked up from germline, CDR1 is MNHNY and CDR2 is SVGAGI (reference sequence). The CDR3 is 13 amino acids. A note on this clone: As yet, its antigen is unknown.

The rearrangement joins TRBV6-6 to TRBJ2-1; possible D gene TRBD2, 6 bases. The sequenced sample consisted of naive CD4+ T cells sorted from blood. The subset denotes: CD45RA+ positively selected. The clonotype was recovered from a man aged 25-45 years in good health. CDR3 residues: CASRLDSYNEQFF. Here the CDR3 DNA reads TGTGCCAGTAGACTAGACTCCTACAATGAGCAGTTCTTC.